The text below deals with one TCR beta chain. This specimen belongs to a study of T cell responses to AZD1222 COVID-19 vaccine. Assay: immunoSEQ multiplex PCR; the TCRdb copy retains only in-frame clones and omits some. Among roughly 180,000 clones listed, just over 85% were seen once. This CDR3 comprises 14 residues. CDR1 and CDR2 from the germline V gene are MDHEN and SYDVKM. Trimming pared 6 bases from V and 1 base from J, leaving 12 bases between. Sequences were derived from peripheral blood, sampled on day 0 of AZD1222 vaccination. The chain recombines TRBV28 with TRBJ2-5, with D possibly called TRBD1 or TRBD2 (5 bases each). The receptor was derived from an adult in good health. This CDR3 is CASSRGPAQETQYF. The CDR3 bases are TGTGCCAGCAGCCGGGGACCGGCCCAAGAGACCCAGTACTTC.